The 25 T cell receptor beta chains in this list originate from one sample, sequenced in a study of blood T cell repertoires in COVID-19. Generated by immunoSEQ multiplex PCR, the TCRdb table keeps only in-frame clones and is missing some. The sample yields over 200,000 clones, about 88% seen once. Source material: peripheral blood. These receptors all come from a man in his forties with active or convalescent COVID-19.

V gene TRBV18 combines with J gene TRBJ2-2, with 7 positions matching TRBD2. The germline V gene encodes CDR1 KGHSH and CDR2 LQKENI. V gave up 3 bases and J gave up 0 bases; unmatched junction bases: 7. The CDR3 length is 17 residues. The CDR3 region is CASSPPSSGTNTGELFF. For the CDR3, the DNA is TGTGCCAGCTCACCCCCGTCTAGCGGTACGAACACCGGGGAGCTGTTTTTT.

This clone was seen once. V usage is TRBV5-8 and J usage is TRBJ2-5; 7 bases are a match to TRBD1. The CDR3 has 14 amino acids. V lost 0 bases, J lost 4 bases, and 3 bases stayed unmatched. CDR1 and CDR2 (germline): SGHTS, YDEGEE. The CDR3, as DNA: TGTGCCAGCAGCTTGGGACAGGGTCGAGAGACCCAGTACTTC. Residues: CASSLGQGRETQYF.

This clone was found once. The CDR3 protein is CASRNPSTDTQYF. CDR3 nucleotides: TGTGCCAGCAGAAATCCTAGCACAGATACGCAGTATTTT. The chain is built from TRBV9 and TRBJ2-3; D uncertain. CDR1 is SGDLS and CDR2 is YYNGEE in the germline V gene. This CDR3 is 13 amino acids long. V was clipped by 5 bases and J by 0 bases, with 7 bases between them.

This chain connects TRBV10-3 to TRBJ2-2; 9 positions agree with TRBD2. The V gene's germline CDR1 is ENHRY and CDR2 SYGVKD. This CDR3 has 18 residues. V shed 0 bases and J 6 bases; nucleotides not matched to a gene: 11. In DNA form, the CDR3 reads TGTGCCATCAGTGAGTCGAGGTCGGGGACTAGCAGGCCCGGGGAGCTGTTTTTT. Translated: CAISESRSGTSRPGELFF.

The chain uses TRBV2 and TRBJ1-5, with 11 positions matching TRBD1. Germline assignment: CDR1 SNHLY and CDR2 FYNNEI. V dropped 2 bases and J dropped 1; count of bases not matched to a gene: 4. The CDR3 loop spans 17 amino acids. The CDR3 loop reads CASSEFGTGGSNQPQHF. As DNA, the CDR3 is TGTGCCAGCAGTGAATTCGGGACAGGGGGAAGCAATCAGCCCCAGCATTTT.

The CDR3 sequence: CASIRDRGPNTEAFF. The DNA for the CDR3 is TGTGCCAGCATTAGGGACAGGGGGCCGAACACTGAAGCTTTCTTT. The chain is built from TRBV28 and TRBJ1-1, with 12 nucleotides matching TRBD1. The CDR3 covers 15 residues. Germline V gives CDR1 MDHEN, CDR2 SYDVKM. The V and J ends lost 7 bases and 1 base, in that order; junction bases with no gene match: 4.

V is TRBV6-5 and J is TRBJ1-2; D unclear. The germline V gene encodes CDR1 MNHEY and CDR2 SVGAGI. The length of the CDR3 is 12 residues. V was shortened by 8 bases and J by 3 bases, with 10 bases between the two germline ends. CDR3 sequence reads: CASEVGHYGYTF. The CDR3 nucleotides read TGTGCCAGCGAGGTGGGTCACTATGGCTACACCTTC.

The rearrangement uses TRBV7-9 and TRBJ1-1, with TRBD1 identical over 7 bases. With 5 bases clipped from V and 3 bases from J, the junction kept 9 bases outside the gene matches. The germline V gene has CDR1 SEHNR and CDR2 FQNEAQ (reference sequence). The length of the CDR3 is 15 residues. CDR3 coding DNA: TGTGCCAGCAGCCAGGGGGTCAGGGGGGACACTGAAGCTTTCTTT. Translated, it gives CASSQGVRGDTEAFF. The whole variable domain, filled in from reference TRBV7-9 and TRBJ1-1, reads DTGVSQNPRHKITKRGQNVTFRCDPISEHNRLYWYRQTLGQGPEFLTYFQNEAQLEKSRLLSDRFSAERPKGSFSTLEIQRTEQGDSAMYLCASSQGVRGDTEAFFGQGTRLTVV.

The chain uses TRBV28 and TRBJ2-7; D uncertain. The V gene's germline CDR1 is MDHEN and CDR2 SYDVKM. The CDR3 spans 13 residues. V gave up 6 bases and J gave up 2 bases, with 11 bases separating them. The CDR3 is CASSSHDTYEQYF. CDR3 in DNA: TGTGCCAGCAGCTCCCACGACACCTACGAGCAGTACTTC.

This chain connects TRBV24-1 to TRBJ2-3; 12 bases are a match to TRBD1. Germline V gene lookup returns CDR1 KGHDR and CDR2 SFDVKD. The CDR3 is 14 residues long. The junction had 4 bases not matched to a gene; V was cut back by 9 bases and J by 4 bases. CDR3 protein: CATRGTGGSDTQYF. CDR3 sequence (DNA): TGTGCCACCCGGGGGACAGGGGGCTCAGATACGCAGTATTTT.

The CDR3: CASSLSREQFF. The CDR3, as DNA: TGCGCCAGCAGCTTGTCTAGAGAGCAGTTCTTC. The V and J genes are TRBV5-1 and TRBJ2-1; D remains ambiguous. V lost 1 base to trimming and J lost 10 bases, with 6 bases between them. The CDR3 runs to 11 residues. CDR1 and CDR2 from the germline V gene are SGHRS and YFSETQ.

The chain is built from TRBV10-3 and TRBJ1-2, with TRBD1 as a possible D gene (5 bases). The CDR3 extends over 13 amino acids. Trimming removed 6 bases at V and 4 bases at J, with 12 bases between. CDR1 and CDR2 from the germline V gene are ENHRY and SYGVKD. CDR3 bases: TGTGCCATCAGGGCAGGGCTGATCTATGGCTACACCTTC. This codes for CAIRAGLIYGYTF.

The rearrangement uses TRBV5-1 and TRBJ1-1; weak D call: TRBD1 (5 bases). Deletions cut 3 bases from V and 4 bases from J, with 19 bases between. Germline assignment: CDR1 SGHRS and CDR2 YFSETQ. The CDR3 has 16 residues. CDR3 sequence: CASSYGTDTEGTEAFF. The CDR3 nucleotides read TGCGCCAGCAGCTACGGGACCGACACGGAGGGCACTGAAGCTTTCTTT.

The chain's CDR3 is CASSSQGAYTEAFF. In nucleotides, the CDR3 is TGTGCCAGCAGTTCACAGGGGGCCTACACTGAAGCTTTCTTT. This rearrangement joins TRBV2 to TRBJ1-1, with TRBD1 matching over 9 bases. The J segment lost 3 bases and the V segment lost 5 bases, leaving 4 bases of the junction unmatched. The germline CDR1 and CDR2 sequences are SNHLY and FYNNEI. The CDR3 is 14 residues long.

This clone was picked up a small number of times. This chain uses TRBV6-6 with TRBJ1-2, with a weak D call TRBD1 (5 bases). Germline V gene sequence: CDR1 MNHNY, CDR2 SVGAGI (reference sequence). Deletions cut 0 bases from V and 13 bases from J, with 18 bases between. The CDR3 covers 14 residues. The CDR3 spells CASSYSTGHGGVTF. Written as DNA, the CDR3 is TGTGCCAGCAGTTACTCGACTGGCCACGGGGGAGTCACCTTC.

CDR3 nucleotides: TGTGCCAGCAGCTTGTGGCTTATGAACACTGAAGCTTTCTTT. Translation: CASSLWLMNTEAFF. The chain recombines TRBV7-2 with TRBJ1-1; the D is unclear. Germline V gene lookup returns CDR1 SGHTA and CDR2 FQGNSA. V was trimmed by 3 bases and J by 0 bases, leaving 8 bases between them. The CDR3 spans 14 residues. Full variable domain (rest looked up from reference TRBV7-2 and TRBJ1-1): GAGVSQSPSNKVTEKGKDVELRCDPISGHTALYWYRQSLGQGLEFLIYFQGNSAPDKSGLPSDRFSAERTGGSVSTLTIQRTQQEDSAVYLCASSLWLMNTEAFFGQGTRLTVV.

J is TRBJ1-2 and V is TRBV28; a possible D gene is TRBD1 (5 bases). V lost 1 base and J 6 bases, leaving 12 bases between the germline ends. Looked up from germline, CDR1 is MDHEN and CDR2 is SYDVKM. The CDR3 spans 14 residues. CDR3 region: CASSLYSEGDGYTF. The CDR3 coding sequence is TGTGCCAGCAGTTTATATTCTGAAGGGGATGGCTACACCTTC.

This clone occurred once. Other DNA sequences within the sample encode an identical CDR3. This chain uses TRBV5-1 with TRBJ1-1, with 7 bases lining up with TRBD1. The CDR3 is 14 residues long. V lost 2 bases and J lost 0; bases outside the gene matches: 1. Per germline, CDR1 SGHRS and CDR2 YFSETQ. The CDR3 loop is CASSLTGVNTEAFF. The CDR3 region has the DNA TGCGCCAGCAGCTTAACAGGGGTGAACACTGAAGCTTTCTTT.

The chain combines TRBV2 with TRBJ1-2, with no clear D. In germline, CDR1 is SNHLY, CDR2 FYNNEI. Trimming cost V 2 bases and J 1 base, with 11 bases left between them. This CDR3 spans 15 amino acids. DNA of the CDR3: TGTGCCAGCAGTGAACCGGCAGGCAATAACTATGGCTACACCTTC. Translated, it gives CASSEPAGNNYGYTF.

V and J are TRBV12-3 or TRBV12-4 and TRBJ1-1, with TRBD1 as a possible D gene (5 bases). The V gene lost 7 bases and the J gene lost 0 bases, with 9 bases spanning the gap. This CDR3 contains 13 residues. CDR3 nucleotide sequence: TGTGCCAGCACAGACAGTATGAACACTGAAGCTTTCTTT. Amino acid sequence: CASTDSMNTEAFF.

This chain connects TRBV10-3 to TRBJ2-7; D perhaps matches TRBD2 (7 bases). This CDR3 has 15 residues. In germline, CDR1 is ENHRY, CDR2 SYGVKD. Trimming took off 10 bases at V and 7 bases at J, with 26 bases between the two ends. The CDR3 nucleotides are TGTGCCACCGGGGGGCTCACAGTAGAGAGTGGAGAGCAGTACTTC. Encoded protein: CATGGLTVESGEQYF.

The chain recombines TRBV4-1 with TRBJ1-4, with unresolved D. Germline lookup yields CDR1 MGHRA and CDR2 YSYEKL. The CDR3 is 13 residues long. V was pared by 5 bases and J by 8 bases, with 12 bases between. The CDR3 region is CASSWYRGEKLFF. The DNA of the CDR3 is TGCGCCAGCAGCTGGTACCGAGGAGAAAAACTGTTTTTT.

V is TRBV7-2 and J is TRBJ2-7; 11 nucleotides agree with TRBD2. Germline V lookup: CDR1 SGHTA, CDR2 FQGNSA. Trimming removed 5 bases from V and 4 bases from J; junction bases left unmatched: 7. The CDR3 is made up of 15 amino acids. CDR3 sequence reads: CASSLTGLAVYEQYF. CDR3 bases: TGTGCCAGCAGCCTAACGGGACTAGCGGTTTACGAGCAGTACTTC.

This chain links TRBV7-9 with TRBJ2-1; TRBD1 agrees at 10 bases. CDR1 and CDR2 (germline): SEHNR, FQNEAQ (reference sequence). The length of the CDR3 is 15 residues. The ends lost 5 bases at V and 3 bases at J; junction bases unmatched: 4. The CDR3 bases are TGTGCCAGCAGCCCAGACAGGGGGCACTACAATGAGCAGTTCTTC. It yields the protein CASSPDRGHYNEQFF.

This clone was detected a few times. The CDR3 DNA follows: TGTGCCAGTAGTACGACGGGGAGACACCGGGACAGAGATCAGCCCCAGCATTTT. Its translation: CASSTTGRHRDRDQPQHF. This chain joins TRBV19 and TRBJ1-5, with TRBD1 identical over 7 bases. Germline V lookup: CDR1 LNHDA, CDR2 SQIVND (reference sequence). The V and J ends lost 4 bases and 5 bases, in that order; junction bases with no gene match: 17. The CDR3 is 18 residues long.